This note documents a single T cell receptor (beta chain) sequence. The target antigen is unknown. This sample was taken from a study of cytomegalovirus exposure and HLA in healthy donors. Participants comprised healthy donors of bone marrow. The CDR3 extends over 14 amino acids. PCR primers comprised 60 Vbeta and 13 Jbeta primers. The protocol was immunoSEQ multiplex PCR, while the TCRdb copy is restricted to in-frame clones and leaves out a portion. Among 55,000 to 70,000 clones listed, 75% to 85% were seen once. Study-wide results and limits: One variant, a missense change in DCLRE1C, was linked in a later analysis to TCR beta V- and J-gene trimming.

Sequenced: PBMCs. This chain connects TRBV21-1 to TRBJ1-4; TRBD1 is the table's D call, not checked against the DNA. TRBV21-1 is a listed pseudogene. The source of this sequence is a man between 18 and 35 years old in good health and CMV-seropositive. CDR3 sequence reads: CARLQGSTNEKLFF. The CDR3 coding sequence is TGTGCAAGGTTGCAGGGTTCAACTAATGAAAAACTGTTTTTT.